A single sample is the source of the 9 T cell receptor beta chains below, sequenced in a study of blood T cell repertoires in COVID-19. The assay was immunoSEQ multiplex PCR, and TCRdb's table has in-frame clones only and misses some. The data contain about 36,000 clones, around three quarters of them singletons. The sequenced sample consisted of peripheral blood. The receptor set was obtained from a man between 60 and 70 years old with active COVID-19.

The chain recombines TRBV5-1 with TRBJ2-3; D remains unclear. Between the trimmed V and J ends, which lost 4 bases and 8 bases, there was a span of 23 bases. Germline-derived CDR1 and CDR2 are SGHRS and YFSETQ. The CDR3 loop spans 16 amino acids. The CDR3 is CASSKNPPAAATTQYF. The CDR3 DNA is TGCGCCAGCAGCAAAAACCCCCCTGCGGCTGCCACTACGCAGTATTTT.

The chain employs TRBV7-8 and TRBJ2-5, with 8 positions matching TRBD2. CDR3 length: 15 residues. J was trimmed by 5 bases and V by 1 base; bases with no gene match: 6. The germline V gene has CDR1 SGHVS and CDR2 FQNEAQ. The CDR3 nucleotides are TGTGCCAGCAGCTTAGGGGGGACTAGGTCGGAGACCCAGTACTTC. This gives the protein CASSLGGTRSETQYF.

This clone was detected a few times. The chain carries TRBV4-3 and TRBJ2-3; TRBD2 agrees at 8 bases. The V segment lost 1 base and the J segment 0 bases; nucleotides outside the gene matches: 3. The CDR3 consists of 16 residues. Germline lookup yields CDR1 LGHNA and CDR2 YSLEER. This CDR3 is CASSQGASGSTDTQYF. The CDR3 DNA reads TGCGCCAGCAGCCAAGGGGCTAGCGGGAGCACAGATACGCAGTATTTT.

The chain recombines TRBV3-1 (or the pseudogene TRBV3-2) with TRBJ1-2; D gene uncertain. The CDR3 contains 13 residues. Trimming took 3 bases from V and 7 from J, leaving 12 bases between them. Germline-derived CDR1 and CDR2 are LGHDT and YNNKEL (reference sequence). The CDR3 DNA reads as TGTGCCAGCAGCCATGGCAGGAGCGGTGGCTACACCTTC. Protein sequence: CASSHGRSGGYTF.

The chain joins TRBV2 to TRBJ1-3; possibly TRBD1 for D (5 bases). V was trimmed by 9 bases and J by 2 bases, leaving 8 bases between them. The length of the CDR3 is 12 residues. Per germline, CDR1 SNHLY and CDR2 FYNNEI. CDR3 sequence: CARGGPGNTIYF. The CDR3 coding sequence is TGTGCCAGGGGGGGTCCTGGAAACACCATATATTTT.

The chain recombines TRBV27 with TRBJ2-2, with 9 positions matching TRBD2. This CDR3 has 16 residues. Trimming at V came to 5 bases and at J to 0 bases, leaving 4 bases not matched to a gene. Germline assignment: CDR1 MNHEY and CDR2 SMNVEV (reference sequence). CDR3: CASSTLAGPNTGELFF. The DNA of the CDR3 is TGTGCCAGCAGTACGCTAGCGGGACCGAACACCGGGGAGCTGTTTTTT.

The chain couples TRBV5-6 to TRBJ1-1, with a weak D call TRBD1 (5 bases). CDR3 length: 14 residues. The V end was cut by 1 base, the J end by 4 bases, with 11 bases between. Germline V gene lookup returns CDR1 SGHDT and CDR2 YYEEEE. The CDR3 DNA sequence: TGTGCCAGCAGCTTGAGGGGATATGGCACTGAAGCTTTCTTT. Residues: CASSLRGYGTEAFF.

This clone has a single count. The chain couples TRBV9 to TRBJ2-1, with TRBD2 matching over 7 bases. Germline V gene sequence: CDR1 SGDLS, CDR2 YYNGEE. After removal of 0 bases from V and 7 bases from J, the junction contained 7 bases not matched to a gene. This CDR3 comprises 15 residues. CDR3: CASSVGTLSGNEQFF. The CDR3 DNA follows: TGTGCCAGCAGCGTAGGTACCCTTAGCGGGAATGAGCAGTTCTTC.

The rearrangement uses TRBV2 and TRBJ2-2; possible D gene TRBD1, 6 bases. The germline V gene has CDR1 SNHLY and CDR2 FYNNEI. This CDR3 comprises 14 residues. Deletions cut 3 bases from V and 6 bases from J, with 11 bases between. CDR3 residues: CASSETGRSGELFF. The CDR3, as DNA: TGTGCCAGCAGTGAGACAGGTCGGTCCGGGGAGCTGTTTTTT.